The 25 T cell receptor beta chains below all came from one sample that was sequenced in a study of shared clonotypes between healthy human individuals. Only CD45RO-negative cells positively selected for CCR7 counted as naive CD8 cells, so terminally differentiated effector memory CD45RA+ cells were excluded. Measured with immunoSEQ multiplex PCR; TCRdb has only the in-frame clones, and not every one. Seen here are around 640,000 clones, 95% to 96% observed once, and the top ten hold less than 0.13%. The specimen sequenced was naive CD8+ T cells sorted from blood. Every receptor here comes from a woman between 25 and 40 years old in good health.

The chain uses TRBV28 and TRBJ1-1, with 8 bases aligning to TRBD1. J lost 13 bases, V lost 5 bases, and 15 bases had no gene match. There are 14 residues in the CDR3. Per germline, CDR1 MDHEN and CDR2 SYDVKM. CDR3 DNA sequence: TGTGCCAGCAGTCCTCCCTCGACAGGGGAATCTGGTTTCTTT. Translation gives CASSPPSTGESGFF. Full variable domain (remainder filled in from reference TRBV28 and TRBJ1-1): DVKVTQSSRYLVKRTGEKVFLECVQDMDHENMFWYRQDPGLGLRLIYFSYDVKMKEKGDIPEGYSVSREKKERFSLILESASTNQTSMYLCASSPPSTGESGFFGQGTRLTVV.

The chain recombines TRBV29-1 with TRBJ2-2; 10 bases map to TRBD1. The CDR3 spans 16 residues. The germline gives CDR1 SQVTM, CDR2 ANQGSEA. The V and J ends lost 0 bases and 6 bases, in that order; junction bases with no gene match: 7. The CDR3 coding sequence is TGCAGCGTTGAAGATTACGGACAGGGGGGCCCCGGGGAGCTGTTTTTT. This gives the protein CSVEDYGQGGPGELFF.

The chain links TRBV19 to TRBJ2-1, with TRBD2 identical over 8 bases. Germline trimming cut 9 bases from V and 7 bases from J; bases unmatched to any gene: 11. CDR1 is LNHDA, CDR2 SQIVND, per germline (reference sequence). The CDR3 runs to 14 residues. The CDR3 DNA reads as TGTGCCAGCACCACCCCCCGGGGGGGGAATGAGCAGTTCTTC. Encoded protein: CASTTPRGGNEQFF.

This chain uses TRBV29-1 with TRBJ2-6; D not certain. The CDR3 loop spans 14 amino acids. Germline assignment: CDR1 SQVTM and CDR2 ANQGSEA. Trimming shortened V by 4 bases and J by 0 bases, and 7 bases separated the two germline ends. The DNA of the CDR3 is TGCAGCGTTGGGAATTACTCTGGGGCCAACGTCCTGACTTTC. Its translation is CSVGNYSGANVLTF.

For this clone: Within the sample, other DNA sequences also encode this same CDR3. This chain uses TRBV5-1 with TRBJ2-1; D remains unclear. The germline V and J ends were trimmed by 0 bases and 4 bases, with 5 bases remaining between them. This CDR3 is 13 amino acids long. CDR1 and CDR2 (germline): SGHRS, YFSETQ. The CDR3, as DNA: TGCGCCAGCAGCTTGGGGGAATACAATGAGCAGTTCTTC. It yields the protein CASSLGEYNEQFF.

The chain has TRBV5-4 and TRBJ1-4; the D is unclear. The CDR3 is made up of 13 amino acids. CDR1 and CDR2 from the germline V gene are SGHNT and YYREEE (reference sequence). V was shortened by 0 bases and J by 8 bases, with 8 bases between the two germline ends. The CDR3 region is CASSLAMSEKLFF. Here the CDR3 DNA reads TGTGCCAGCAGCTTGGCCATGAGCGAAAAACTGTTTTTT.

This sequence joins TRBV7-6 and TRBJ2-7; 11 nucleotides agree with TRBD2. J gave up 7 bases and V 5 bases, and 13 bases lay outside the gene matches. Germline lookup yields CDR1 SGHVS and CDR2 FNYEAQ. The CDR3 is 16 residues long. In DNA, the CDR3 is TGTGCCAGCAGCCTAGGGAACGGACTAGCGGGTTATGAGCAGTACTTC. The encoded protein is CASSLGNGLAGYEQYF.

Comments on this clone: Other DNA sequences in this sample translate to the same CDR3. The genes are TRBV28 and TRBJ2-7, with 9 bases lining up with TRBD2. The CDR3 is 15 residues long. V gave up 2 bases and J gave up 3 bases; unmatched junction bases: 5. Germline V CDR1 and CDR2: MDHEN, SYDVKM. The CDR3 loop reads CASSLGREGSYEQYF. The CDR3 DNA is TGTGCCAGCAGTTTAGGGCGGGAGGGTAGCTACGAGCAGTACTTC.

This rearrangement joins TRBV9 to TRBJ1-3; D is uncertain. V lost 0 bases to trimming and J lost 0 bases, with 7 bases between them. The CDR3 covers 15 residues. CDR1 is SGDLS, CDR2 YYNGEE, per germline. The CDR3 nucleotides are TGTGCCAGCAGCGTAGGAGGTCACTCTGGAAACACCATATATTTT. Protein: CASSVGGHSGNTIYF.

The chain joins TRBV28 to TRBJ2-3; possibly TRBD1 for D (5 bases). The CDR3 totals 14 residues. The germline V and J ends were trimmed by 6 bases and 0 bases, with 10 bases remaining between them. Germline loops: CDR1 MDHEN, CDR2 SYDVKM. The CDR3 region has the DNA TGTGCCAGCAGGTGGGGCACTAGCACAGATACGCAGTATTTT. Translating gives CASRWGTSTDTQYF.

The sample holds a few counts of this clone. The CDR3 DNA reads TGTGCCAGCAGGGCTGGAAACACCATATATTTT. It specifies CASRAGNTIYF. The genes are TRBV5-4 and TRBJ1-3; unclear D gene. Deletions cut 5 bases from V and 2 bases from J, with 2 bases between. CDR1 is SGHNT, CDR2 YYREEE, per germline (reference sequence). The CDR3 is made up of 11 amino acids.

The genes are TRBV6-5 and TRBJ2-1; D perhaps matches TRBD2 (5 bases). Between the trimmed V and J ends, which lost 5 bases and 7 bases, there was a span of 12 bases. The CDR3 runs 13 residues. Germline V gene sequence: CDR1 MNHEY, CDR2 SVGAGI. CDR3 sequence (DNA): TGTGCCAGCAGTCATACCATAGCGAATGAGCAGTTCTTC. Translated: CASSHTIANEQFF.

The chain uses TRBV6-7 and TRBJ2-1, with 13 bases lining up with TRBD2. TRBV6-7 is placed among ORFs of uncertain function. CDR3 length equals 17 residues. With 6 bases clipped from V and 2 bases from J, the junction kept 7 bases outside the gene matches. CDR3 coding DNA: TGTGCCAGCAGCTGGGGGACTAGCGGGGTAGCCTACAATGAGCAGTTCTTC. Its translation is CASSWGTSGVAYNEQFF.

The CDR3 DNA follows: TGTGCCACTACCCATAGAGGGCGGACAGGGGGCGAGCAGTACTTC. Translation gives CATTHRGRTGGEQYF. The V and J genes are TRBV7-8 and TRBJ2-7; 10 positions agree with TRBD1. CDR3 length: 15 residues. Per the germline V gene, CDR1 is SGHVS and CDR2 is FQNEAQ. V lost 10 bases to trimming and J lost 6 bases; unmatched junction nucleotides: 15.

This chain links TRBV27 with TRBJ2-1; TRBD1 matches 7 bases. The CDR3 loop spans 14 amino acids. V shed 2 bases and J 7 bases; nucleotides not matched to a gene: 5. CDR1 and CDR2 from the germline V gene are MNHEY and SMNVEV (reference sequence). The CDR3 DNA follows: TGTGCCAGCAGTTTACCGGGACAGTGGAATGAGCAGTTCTTC. It specifies CASSLPGQWNEQFF.

The chain combines TRBV6-5 with TRBJ1-2; 9 bases match TRBD1. This CDR3 spans 14 amino acids. With 3 bases clipped from V and 6 bases from J, the junction kept 5 bases outside the gene matches. Looked up from germline, CDR1 is MNHEY and CDR2 is SVGAGI. CDR3 in amino acids: CASSYLGTGNGYTF. CDR3 bases: TGTGCCAGCAGTTATCTCGGGACAGGGAATGGCTACACCTTC.

The chain links TRBV6-6 to TRBJ2-7, with D unclear. The CDR3 contains 14 residues. Trimming removed 6 bases at V and 0 bases at J, with 12 bases between. From germline, CDR1 is MNHNY and CDR2 SVGAGI (reference sequence). The CDR3 DNA follows: TGTGCCAGCAGGGTTGGGATCAACTCCTACGAGCAGTACTTC. Amino acids: CASRVGINSYEQYF.

V usage is TRBV7-6 and J usage is TRBJ2-1; tentatively, D is TRBD2 (5 bases). The CDR3 has 15 residues. Germline V gene sequence: CDR1 SGHVS, CDR2 FNYEAQ. V was clipped by 5 bases and J by 0 bases, with 11 bases between them. The CDR3 DNA reads as TGTGCCAGCAGCCCTAGCTGGAGCTCCTACAATGAGCAGTTCTTC. Translating it yields CASSPSWSSYNEQFF.

V gene TRBV27 combines with J gene TRBJ2-5; TRBD1 matches 7 bases. The J call may be faulty, since TRBJ2-7 better matches the DNA end. This CDR3 has 13 amino acids. Per germline, CDR1 MNHEY and CDR2 SMNVEV (reference sequence). CDR3 protein: CASSITDRVEQYF. DNA for the CDR3: TGTGCCAGCAGTATTACCGACAGGGTCGAGCAGTACTTC.

The chain joins TRBV4-2 to TRBJ2-7; TRBD1 or TRBD2 may be the D gene (5 bases each). Trimming took 0 bases from V and 2 from J, leaving 8 bases between them. The V gene's germline CDR1 is LGHNA and CDR2 YNFKEQ. The CDR3 has 14 amino acids. The CDR3 sequence is CASSQDKGPYEQYF. CDR3 in DNA: TGTGCCAGCAGCCAAGATAAGGGACCCTACGAGCAGTACTTC.

This clone was seen once. V and J are TRBV2 and TRBJ2-5, with 9 bases fitting TRBD2. The DNA end is more similar to TRBJ2-7, so the J call may be wrong. The germline CDR1 and CDR2 sequences are SNHLY and FYNNEI. The CDR3 contains 15 residues. The CDR3 loop is CASSEGIAGEYEQYF. DNA of the CDR3: TGTGCCAGCAGTGAAGGTATAGCGGGAGAGTACGAGCAGTACTTC.

This rearrangement joins TRBV13 to TRBJ2-7; TRBD1 agrees at 10 bases. Germline assignment: CDR1 PRHDT and CDR2 FYEKMQ (reference sequence). With V trimmed by 4 bases and J by 2 bases, 8 bases remained unmatched. This CDR3 is 16 amino acids long. The CDR3 protein is CASSWVGGTGAYEQYF. DNA of the CDR3: TGTGCCAGCAGCTGGGTGGGCGGGACAGGGGCCTACGAGCAGTACTTC.

The rearrangement links TRBV5-1 to TRBJ2-2, with 7 bases that match TRBD2. CDR3 size: 17 residues. Germline values: CDR1 SGHRS, CDR2 YFSETQ. V shed 4 bases and J 0 bases; nucleotides not matched to a gene: 9. The CDR3 here is CASSRGTTGANTGELFF. The CDR3 nucleotides are TGCGCCAGCAGCCGGGGGACTACCGGCGCGAACACCGGGGAGCTGTTTTTT.

This chain uses TRBV4-1 with TRBJ2-5, with D maybe TRBD1 (6 bases). The germline gives CDR1 MGHRA, CDR2 YSYEKL. CDR3 length: 15 amino acids. Trimming stripped 0 bases from V and 5 bases from J, with 13 bases between. The DNA of the CDR3 is TGCGCCAGCAGCCAAGACAGGGGTCCGTTGGAGACCCAGTACTTC. Protein: CASSQDRGPLETQYF.

V gene TRBV5-5 combines with J gene TRBJ2-7; D is undetermined. The CDR3 loop spans 13 amino acids. Trimming pared 3 bases from V and 0 bases from J, leaving 7 bases between. CDR1 is SGHKS, CDR2 YYEKEE, per germline (reference sequence). The CDR3 DNA sequence: TGTGCCAGCAGCTCTAGGAGCTCCTACGAGCAGTACTTC. Translated, it gives CASSSRSSYEQYF.